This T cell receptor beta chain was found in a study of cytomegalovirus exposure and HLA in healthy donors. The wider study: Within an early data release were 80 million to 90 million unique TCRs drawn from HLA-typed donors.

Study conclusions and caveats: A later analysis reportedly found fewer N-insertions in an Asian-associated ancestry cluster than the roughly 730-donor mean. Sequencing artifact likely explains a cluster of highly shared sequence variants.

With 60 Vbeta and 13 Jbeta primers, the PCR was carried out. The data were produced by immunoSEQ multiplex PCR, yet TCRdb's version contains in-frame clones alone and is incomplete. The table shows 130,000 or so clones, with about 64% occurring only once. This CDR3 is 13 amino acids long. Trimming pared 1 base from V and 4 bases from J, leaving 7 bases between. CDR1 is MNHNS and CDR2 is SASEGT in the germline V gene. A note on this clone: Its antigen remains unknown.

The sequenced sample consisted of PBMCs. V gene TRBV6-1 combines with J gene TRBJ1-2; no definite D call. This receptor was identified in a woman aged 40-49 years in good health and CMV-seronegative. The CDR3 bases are TGTGCCAGCAGTGAAGAGGAGGGCTATGGCTACACCTTC. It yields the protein CASSEEEGYGYTF.